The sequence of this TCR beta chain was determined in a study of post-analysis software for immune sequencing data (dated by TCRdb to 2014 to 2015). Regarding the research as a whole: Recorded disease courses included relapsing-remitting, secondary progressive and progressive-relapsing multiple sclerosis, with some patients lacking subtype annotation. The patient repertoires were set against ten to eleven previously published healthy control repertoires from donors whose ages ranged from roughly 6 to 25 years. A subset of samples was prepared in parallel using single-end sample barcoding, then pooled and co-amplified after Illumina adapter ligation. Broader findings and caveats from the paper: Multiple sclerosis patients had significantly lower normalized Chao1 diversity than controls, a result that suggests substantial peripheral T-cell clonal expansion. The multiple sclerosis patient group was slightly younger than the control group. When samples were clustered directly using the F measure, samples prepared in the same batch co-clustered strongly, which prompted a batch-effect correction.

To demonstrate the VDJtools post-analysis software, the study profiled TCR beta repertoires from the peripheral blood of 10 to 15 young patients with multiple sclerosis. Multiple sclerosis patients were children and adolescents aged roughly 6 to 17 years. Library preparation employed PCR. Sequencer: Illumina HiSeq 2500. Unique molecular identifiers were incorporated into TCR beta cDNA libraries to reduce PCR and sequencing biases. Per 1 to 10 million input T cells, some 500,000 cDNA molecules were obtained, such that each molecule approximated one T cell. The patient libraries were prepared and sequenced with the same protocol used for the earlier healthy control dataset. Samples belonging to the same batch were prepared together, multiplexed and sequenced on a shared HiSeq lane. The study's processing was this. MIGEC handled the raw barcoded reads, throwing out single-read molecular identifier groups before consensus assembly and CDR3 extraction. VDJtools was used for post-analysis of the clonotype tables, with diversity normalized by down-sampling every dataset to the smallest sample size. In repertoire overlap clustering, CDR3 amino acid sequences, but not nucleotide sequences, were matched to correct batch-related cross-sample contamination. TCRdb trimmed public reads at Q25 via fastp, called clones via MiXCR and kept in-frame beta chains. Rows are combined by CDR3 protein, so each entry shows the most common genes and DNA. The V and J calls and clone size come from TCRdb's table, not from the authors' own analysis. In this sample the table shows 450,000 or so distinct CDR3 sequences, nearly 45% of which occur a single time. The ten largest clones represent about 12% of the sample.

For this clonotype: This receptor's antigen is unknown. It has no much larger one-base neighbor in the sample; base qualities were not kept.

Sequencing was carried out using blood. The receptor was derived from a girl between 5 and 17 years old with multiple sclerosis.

Here is the DNA: TGTGCCAGCAGAAAACAGGGGAACACTGAAGCTTTCTTT. It translates to CASRKQGNTEAFF. The rearrangement joined TRBV6-1 to TRBJ1-1, with a weak D call of TRBD1 (6 bases match). As encoded in the germline V gene, CDR1 is MNHNS while CDR2 is SASEGT. The CDR3 contains 13 residues, cysteine and phenylalanine counted. The read is trimmed to its CDR3 DNA, 39 bases read in frame from base 1. The germline ends are 9 bases apart after V is trimmed by 6 bases and J by 1 base.